A selection of T cell receptor beta chains follows, all from one sample in a study of T cells after yellow fever vaccination. A single record per CDR3 protein comes from TCRdb applying MiXCR to the 5' RACE reads. The table records 40,000 to 50,000 distinct CDR3 sequences, about 6.3% of them present only once. The sample was PBMCs, either bulk or a sorted T-cell subset (CD4+, CD8+, memory, or dextramer-sorted; not recorded which), taken 45 days after the yellow fever booster vaccination. All receptors come from a man between 25 and 39 years old who received the YFV17D yellow fever vaccine. Both conserved end residues are part of each CDR3. D genes are given only for firm matches. Where a row states a size, it is once, few, many or the class of an expanded clone; other rows omit it.

TRBJ2-2 | 17 | TRBD1 | many | TRBV6-5 | CASSYLIPGTATGELFF | TGTGCCAGCAGTTATCTAATTCCCGGGACAGCGACCGGGGAGCTGTTTTTT
TRBJ1-5 | 13 | NA | few | TRBV19 | CASSMVGTQPQHF | TGTGCCAGTAGTATGGTAGGGACACAGCCCCAGCATTTT
TRBJ1-5 | 15 | NA | many | TRBV20-1 | CSARDNSGDNQPQHF | TGCAGTGCTAGAGACAATTCAGGGGACAATCAGCCCCAGCATTTT
TRBJ2-7 | 15 | TRBD1 | medium-sized | TRBV4-1 | CASSQEGTGVYEQYF | TGCGCCAGCAGCCAAGAAGGGACAGGGGTCTACGAGCAGTACTTC
TRBJ2-5 | 12 | NA | many | TRBV12-3/TRBV12-4 | CASSRNQETQYF | TGTGCCAGCAGCCGAAACCAAGAGACCCAGTACTTC
TRBJ2-1 | 16 | TRBD1 | few | TRBV20-1 | CSARDYIGQGYNEQFF | TGCAGTGCTAGAGATTATATCGGACAGGGGTACAATGAGCAGTTCTTC
TRBJ2-2 | 19 | NA | NA | TRBV30 | CAWRRHIGQWGSTTGELFF | TGTGCCTGGAGGCGCCACATCGGACAGTGGGGCTCGACCACCGGGGAGCTGTTTTTT
TRBJ2-3 | 18 | TRBD2 | once | TRBV2 | CASSRDVSGRGSTDTQYF | TGTGCCAGCAGTCGAGACGTGAGCGGGAGGGGTAGCACAGATACGCAGTATTTT
TRBJ2-5 | 12 | NA | NA | TRBV12-3/TRBV12-4 | CASSQTKETQYF | TGTGCCAGCAGCCAGACGAAAGAGACCCAGTACTTC
TRBJ1-2 | 14 | NA | few | TRBV6-5 | CASSYLEGRNGYTF | TGTGCCAGCAGTTACCTGGAGGGAAGAAATGGCTACACCTTC
TRBJ2-3 | 15 | NA | many | TRBV5-6 | CASSFSGLGGDTQYF | TGTGCCAGCAGCTTCAGCGGACTGGGGGGAGATACGCAGTATTTT
TRBJ2-7 | 13 | NA | NA | TRBV7-8 | CASSFGISYEQYF | TGTGCCAGCAGCTTTGGGATATCTTACGAGCAGTACTTC
TRBJ2-1 | 15 | TRBD2 | NA | TRBV30 | CAWTPGTSVWNEQFF | TGTGCCTGGACTCCGGGGACTAGCGTCTGGAATGAGCAGTTCTTC
TRBJ2-7 | 12 | NA | few | TRBV29-1 | CSVGGGAYEQYF | TGCAGCGTTGGAGGCGGCGCCTACGAGCAGTACTTC
TRBJ2-3 | 18 | TRBD2 | many | TRBV20-1 | CSATVRASGRAKKDTQYF | TGCAGTGCTACGGTACGGGCTAGCGGGAGGGCCAAGAAAGATACGCAGTATTTT
TRBJ1-1 | 13 | NA | many | TRBV19 | CASSRTVNTEAFF | TGTGCCAGTAGTCGGACAGTTAACACTGAAGCTTTCTTT
TRBJ2-5 | 18 | NA | many | TRBV4-2 | CASSQKRGSNPGQETQYF | TGTGCCAGCAGCCAGAAGAGGGGATCGAATCCGGGGCAAGAGACCCAGTACTTC
TRBJ2-2 | 15 | NA | many | TRBV7-3 | CASSHELGGGGELFF | TGTGCCAGCAGCCACGAATTGGGGGGAGGCGGGGAGCTGTTTTTT
TRBJ1-2 | 16 | NA | NA | TRBV20-1 | CSASERGVGTSYGYTF | TGCAGTGCTAGCGAGAGGGGGGTCGGGACATCTTATGGCTACACCTTC
TRBJ2-4 | 15 | NA | few | TRBV19 | CASSIRTGAKNIQYF | TGTGCCAGTAGTATCCGGACTGGGGCCAAAAACATTCAGTACTTC
TRBJ1-1 | 12 | NA | many | TRBV6-1 | CASSFFFTEAFF | TGTGCCAGCAGTTTCTTTTTTACTGAAGCTTTCTTT
TRBJ1-5 | 15 | TRBD1 | many | TRBV5-1 | CASSLAGQENQPQHF | TGCGCCAGCAGCTTGGCAGGACAGGAAAATCAGCCCCAGCATTTT
TRBJ1-2 | 15 | NA | many | TRBV4-3 | CASSPSMIESYGYTF | TGCGCCAGCAGCCCTTCGATGATCGAATCCTATGGCTACACCTTC
TRBJ2-1 | 15 | NA | NA | TRBV13 | CASSSLAVAYNEQFF | TGTGCCAGCAGCTCTTTAGCGGTTGCCTACAATGAGCAGTTCTTC
TRBJ2-5 | 13 | NA | many | TRBV12-3/TRBV12-4 | CASSTMGGQDQYF | TGTGCCAGCAGTACCATGGGGGGACAAGACCAGTACTTC
TRBJ2-1 | 17 | TRBD2 | many | TRBV28 | CASSSTLLAGAYNEQFF | TGTGCCAGCAGTTCTACCCTCCTAGCGGGGGCCTACAATGAGCAGTTCTTC
TRBJ2-7 | 15 | TRBD1 | many | TRBV7-2 | CASSSYRTGAYEQYF | TGTGCCAGCAGCTCATATCGGACAGGAGCCTACGAGCAGTACTTC
TRBJ2-1 | 12 | NA | NA | TRBV12-3/TRBV12-4 | CATKDGDNEQFF | TGTGCCACAAAAGACGGGGATAATGAGCAGTTCTTC
TRBJ2-7 | 15 | NA | many | TRBV20-1 | CSALPGRELSYEQYF | TGCAGTGCTTTGCCGGGGCGGGAACTCTCCTACGAGCAGTACTTC
TRBJ1-1 | 14 | NA | NA | TRBV19 | CASSRGLIRSEAFF | TGTGCCAGTAGTAGAGGACTAATTCGATCTGAAGCTTTCTTT
TRBJ2-4 | 14 | TRBD1 | few | TRBV28 | CASSPGTGSDIQYF | TGTGCCAGCAGCCCCGGGACAGGGTCGGACATTCAGTACTTC
TRBJ1-1 | 13 | NA | many | TRBV7-2 | CASSSRGNVDAFF | TGTGCCAGCAGCTCTAGGGGGAATGTCGATGCTTTCTTT
TRBJ2-1 | 12 | NA | many | TRBV12-3/TRBV12-4 | CASSFLPTEQFF | TGTGCCAGCAGCTTCCTCCCCACGGAGCAGTTCTTC
TRBJ2-5 | 15 | TRBD2 | many | TRBV7-9 | CASSKGLAGAETQYF | TGTGCCAGCAGCAAGGGACTAGCGGGAGCGGAGACCCAGTACTTC
TRBJ2-5 | 15 | NA | NA | TRBV18 | CASSPRQLGGETQYF | TGTGCCAGCTCACCACGACAGCTAGGGGGAGAGACCCAGTACTTC
TRBJ2-7 | 14 | NA | few | TRBV10-3 | CAIRPSAGVDEQYF | TGTGCCATCCGACCCTCCGCAGGGGTCGACGAGCAGTACTTC
TRBJ2-4 | 18 | NA | few | TRBV10-3 | CAISDLRQGHPAKNIQYF | TGTGCCATCAGTGACCTCAGGCAGGGTCATCCGGCCAAAAACATTCAGTACTTC
TRBJ2-1 | 14 | TRBD2 | NA | TRBV20-1 | CSATSGATYNEQFF | TGCAGTGCTACTAGCGGCGCAACCTACAATGAGCAGTTCTTC
TRBJ2-1 | 14 | TRBD2 | few | TRBV4-1 | CASSPAGGLSEQFF | TGCGCCAGCAGCCCAGCGGGAGGGTTGAGTGAGCAGTTCTTC
TRBJ2-4 | 17 | NA | few | TRBV4-2 | CASSQEGAGVRKNIQYF | TGTGCCAGCAGCCAAGAAGGGGCGGGTGTGCGCAAAAACATTCAGTACTTC
TRBJ2-5 | 18 | NA | many | TRBV7-8 | CASSLKVRGGPQQETQYF | TGTGCCAGCAGCTTAAAGGTTAGGGGCGGCCCTCAACAAGAGACCCAGTACTTC
TRBJ1-2 | 13 | NA | many | TRBV7-2 | CASSLAVRGLDTF | TGTGCCAGCAGCTTAGCGGTACGGGGGCTGGACACCTTC
TRBJ2-3 | 16 | NA | many | TRBV27 | CASSLPFGPVVSTQYF | TGTGCCAGCAGTTTACCCTTCGGACCGGTCGTAAGTACGCAGTATTTT
TRBJ2-6 | 19 | TRBD1 | many | TRBV6-4 | CASRSGTGRAGSGANVLTF | TGTGCCAGCAGGTCCGGGACAGGGAGAGCAGGGTCTGGGGCCAACGTCCTGACTTTC
TRBJ1-5 | 15 | TRBD1 | few | TRBV12-3/TRBV12-4 | CASSPGTGGVGPQHF | TGTGCCAGCAGCCCTGGGACAGGTGGGGTAGGGCCCCAGCATTTT
TRBJ2-1 | 18 | NA | many | TRBV11-2 | CASSPTPRGALTYNEQFF | TGTGCCAGCAGCCCAACCCCCCGCGGGGCACTGACCTACAATGAGCAGTTCTTC
TRBJ2-5 | 14 | TRBD1 | many | TRBV7-2 | CASSSRQGSLTQYF | TGTGCCAGCAGCTCTAGACAGGGGAGTCTGACCCAGTACTTC